The sequence of this T cell receptor (beta chain) was determined in a study of Graves' ophthalmopathy and Graves' hyperthyroidism (dated by TCRdb to 2017 to 2018). General notes on the study: Peripheral blood was collected at initial diagnosis, prior to any treatment. The 100 discovery patients were randomly split 7:3 into training and test sets. The study used signatures of the TCR beta repertoire to tell Graves' ophthalmopathy apart from Graves' hyperthyroidism and to predict which patients would progress to ophthalmopathy. In total, approximately 130 blood samples were TCR-sequenced: 40 to 45 ophthalmopathy, around 75 hyperthyroidism and approximately 17 hyperthyroidism-to-ophthalmopathy patients. After sampling, hyperthyroidism patients received methimazole starting at 30 mg daily, and ophthalmopathy patients received high-dose intravenous methylprednisolone. For independent validation, a separate cohort was made up of approximately 19 hyperthyroidism patients plus 17 patients who later progressed from hyperthyroidism to ophthalmopathy. In about six hyperthyroidism patients, T-cell repertoires of thyroid tissue and blood were compared. To explore V-J signatures distinguishing ophthalmopathy from hyperthyroidism, a discovery set of approximately 100 patients (fewer than 45 ophthalmopathy, about 57 stable hyperthyroidism) was enrolled. General conclusions and limits of the study: In validation, the model predicted ophthalmopathy progression with nearly 71% sensitivity and roughly 78% specificity; some 13 predicted patients were CT-confirmed with GO in a median of about 7.1 months. Sample size was not statistically predetermined, and group allocation was not concealed from the investigators. The 13-signature model separated ophthalmopathy from stable hyperthyroidism with 85% to 90% sensitivity and around 81% specificity in cross-validation, and 80%/75% in the test set. Most expanded thyroid clonotypes with frequency above 0.001 were also detected in blood, suggesting blood repertoires may reflect the thyroid immune response.

For repertoire sequencing, the TCR beta CDR3 regions were amplified from RNA transcripts. The first round of RT-PCR was done with HTBI primers and the Qiagen OneStep RT-PCR kit, and was followed by a second round of multiplex PCR, then size selection and purification. The libraries underwent paired-end sequencing with 100 bp reads on an Illumina HiSeq2000. In the original analysis: SOAPnuke was used to process the reads, throwing out any read that had adapters, had uncalled bases, had a mean Phred below 15, or lacked an exact constant-primer or identifier match. COPE v1.2.5 was used to merge the high-quality paired reads. Unique nucleotide sequences were defined as clonotypes and aligned to IMGT TRB V, D and J references using MiTCR v1.1. The analysis was limited to V-J combinations with a frequency above 0.0001, which together covered more than 98% of repertoires. A TCR clonal expansion and chaos score per V-J combination was defined as the ratio of F50 clonal expansion to chaos observed in the TCRdist matrix. Welch's t-statistics and random forest were used to reduce features to about a dozen V-J combinations, which were fed into a naive Bayes classifier. The similarity between thyroid and blood repertoires was quantified using the Morisita-Horn index. Using fastp trimming at Q25 and MiXCR clonotype assembly, TCRdb reanalyzed the public sequencing data and kept in-frame beta chains. A single entry per CDR3 protein holds the most common genes and DNA from its merged rows. TCRdb assigned the V and J calls; the authors' analysis was not used. The sample contains 200,000 to 250,000 distinct CDR3 sequences, 20% to 25% of them found a single time. The top ten clones comprise more than 35% of the sample.

This clonotype was seen repeatedly, ten times or more. Its binding antigen is unknown. No base quality values were provided; no much bigger clone lies one nucleotide off. Patients with ophthalmopathy had moderately to severely active disease, with a Clinical Activity Score of 3 or more, a NOSPECS grade of 4 or more, and a disease duration of less than 3 months. Patients were excluded if they had other autoimmune diseases, uncontrolled infections, pregnancy or lactation. Diagnosis was based on clinical symptoms, serum thyroxine, TRAb, thyroid ultrasound and orbital computed tomography. Ficoll-Paque density gradient centrifugation was used to isolate PBMCs from around 10 ml of fresh peripheral blood. Trizol reagent was used to extract the total RNA, and its quality was then checked on an Agilent 2100 Bioanalyzer. The clonotype was recovered from a woman in her forties or fifties with Graves' ophthalmopathy. Donor details come from another sample of the same person, matched by shared clones. The sequenced sample consisted of peripheral blood.

At the DNA level, the sequence is TGCAGTGCGGGCGACAGGGATCAGCCCCAGCATTTT. The translation is CSAGDRDQPQHF. In this chain, TRBV20-1 is recombined with TRBJ1-5, with 7 bases aligning to TRBD1. Including cysteine and phenylalanine, the CDR3 has 12 amino acids. Only the CDR3 DNA stays, 36 bases, in frame from base 1. Taken from the germline V gene (reference sequence), the CDR1 and CDR2 loops are DFQATT and SNEGSKA. Here V drops 6 bases and J drops 5 bases, and the junction holds 4 bases not matched to any gene.